Listed below are T cell receptor beta chains from one sample, sequenced in a study of T cells in severe cutaneous drug reactions. TCRdb reanalyzed the multiplex PCR reads and collapses them to one entry per CDR3 protein, without DNA. Here the sample table reports about 1,200 distinct CDR3 sequences. The specimen sequenced was PBMCs. Receptors were obtained from a human donor with a severe cutaneous adverse drug reaction. The CDR3 runs from the conserved cysteine through the conserved F or W. Clone size, where shown, is once, few, many, or a class for clones that have expanded.

J | size | V | CDR3
TRBJ1-1 | medium-sized | TRBV7-9 | CASSPAGRGGTEAFF
TRBJ2-5 | medium-sized | TRBV7-8 | CASSLRAAGGGETQYF
TRBJ2-2 | medium-sized | TRBV28 | CASTGRAGELFF
TRBJ2-1 | - | TRBV6-1 | CASSGGGPAYNEQFF
TRBJ2-5 | medium-sized | TRBV25-1 | CASSLGAKETQYF
TRBJ2-1 | medium-sized | TRBV19 | CASNAGISYNEQFF
TRBJ2-5 | medium-sized | TRBV7-8 | CASSAEDQETQYF
TRBJ2-3 | - | TRBV28 | CASSRDRGDTDTQYF
TRBJ1-3 | medium-sized | TRBV7-9 | CASSFGQGRNTIYF
TRBJ2-2 | medium-sized | TRBV5-1 | CASSLGLADTGELFF
TRBJ2-5 | medium-sized | TRBV4-1 | CASSQFSTGGQETQYF
TRBJ1-3 | hyperexpanded | TRBV12-3/TRBV12-4 | CASSTDATIYF
TRBJ2-7 | - | TRBV4-1 | CASSQDLRTYYEQYF
TRBJ2-5 | medium-sized | TRBV6-1 | CASSRSRDFQETQYF
TRBJ1-2 | medium-sized | TRBV5-8 | CASSKTRYGYTF
TRBJ1-1 | medium-sized | TRBV5-4 | CASSWERGTQPNTEAFF
TRBJ2-7 | medium-sized | TRBV2 | CASSEDSPPYEQYF
TRBJ1-2 | medium-sized | TRBV13 | CASSLGLGQDGYTF
TRBJ2-3 | - | TRBV20-1 | CSAEGGEGWPDTQYF
TRBJ1-5 | medium-sized | TRBV4-2 | CASSPGTVDQPQHF
TRBJ2-1 | - | TRBV4-2 | CASSQDSGSGYNEQFF
TRBJ2-1 | - | TRBV12-3/TRBV12-4 | CASRTTTSPYNEQFF
TRBJ2-7 | medium-sized | TRBV28 | CASSQLGEVYEQYF
TRBJ1-4 | medium-sized | TRBV7-9 | CASSYAGETNEKLFF
TRBJ2-1 | medium-sized | TRBV7-8 | CASSLPGLAYNEQFF
TRBJ1-5 | - | TRBV10-1 | CARPAYSRNQPQHF
TRBJ2-7 | medium-sized | TRBV6-1 | CASSEASGSSYEQYF
TRBJ2-1 | medium-sized | TRBV12-3/TRBV12-4 | CASSFAGLDEQFF
TRBJ1-2 | large | TRBV4-1 | CASSHEPASYGYTF
TRBJ2-1 | medium-sized | TRBV28 | CASSLPPAGGDEQFF
TRBJ2-7 | large | TRBV27 | CASSLEGGGYYEQYF
TRBJ1-1 | medium-sized | TRBV27 | CASGGGTQAFF
TRBJ2-7 | medium-sized | TRBV7-3 | CASSLKGGAGVNEQYF
TRBJ1-2 | medium-sized | TRBV28 | CASSSSGQTYGYTF
TRBJ1-5 | - | TRBV6-1 | CASSVMRGTGNQPQHF
TRBJ1-5 | medium-sized | TRBV6-1 | CASSSRQNNQPQHF
TRBJ2-3 | - | TRBV20-1 | CSATPLAGNHDTQYF
TRBJ2-1 | large | TRBV27 | CASSLSGGSYNEQFF
TRBJ2-7 | medium-sized | TRBV25-1 | CASSDEGYGYEQYF
TRBJ2-3 | medium-sized | TRBV10-3 | CAISESLDTDTQYF
TRBJ2-5 | medium-sized | TRBV2 | CASRATSFPTQYF